Each of the 22 T cell receptor beta chains below was sequenced from the same sample in a study of cytomegalovirus exposure and HLA in healthy donors. Here immunoSEQ multiplex PCR was the method, and the copy in TCRdb shows in-frame clones only, minus some. The sample contains over 150,000 clones, just over 85% of which appear only once. The sequenced sample consisted of PBMCs. Receptor source: a human donor in good health.

A single count supports this clone. The chain carries TRBV10-3 and TRBJ1-1; TRBD1 agrees at 7 bases. J gave up 0 bases and V 3 bases, and 4 bases lay outside the gene matches. The CDR3 runs 15 residues. The germline V gene has CDR1 ENHRY and CDR2 SYGVKD. CDR3 bases: TGTGCCATCAGTGAATCGACAGGGTTGAACACTGAAGCTTTCTTT. As protein: CAISESTGLNTEAFF.

This chain links TRBV5-1 with TRBJ2-3, with TRBD2 matching over 8 bases. The CDR3 is made up of 14 amino acids. Germline CDR1 is SGHRS and CDR2 is YFSETQ. Trimming took 5 bases from V and 2 from J; bases not matched to a gene: 4. The DNA for the CDR3 is TGCGCCAGCAGTTACGGACTAGCCACAGATACGCAGTATTTT. This codes for CASSYGLATDTQYF.

In its sample, this clone was seen once. The chain links TRBV15 to TRBJ2-7, with D perhaps TRBD1 (6 bases). Germline V CDR1 and CDR2: LNHNV, YYDKDF (reference sequence). The length of the CDR3 is 15 residues. Trimming left V 5 bases short and J 3 bases short, with 17 bases between. Here the CDR3 reads CATSAQRDMLYEQYF. The DNA of the CDR3 is TGTGCCACCAGCGCCCAACGGGACATGCTCTACGAGCAGTACTTC.

The V call is TRBV7-2, the J call TRBJ2-7; weak D call: TRBD2 (5 bases). Germline CDR1 SGHTA, CDR2 FQGNSA. CDR3 length equals 14 residues. Between the trimmed V and J ends, which lost 1 base and 3 bases, there was a span of 10 bases. Written as DNA, the CDR3 is TGTGCCAGCAGCTTAGGTGCAGGAGGCTACGAGCAGTACTTC. Its protein product is CASSLGAGGYEQYF.

This clone was detected only once. This chain links TRBV6-5 with TRBJ2-2, with D tentatively TRBD2 (5 bases). Trimming cost V 9 bases and J 3 bases, with 14 bases left between them. Germline CDR1 is MNHEY and CDR2 is SVGAGI. The CDR3 totals 14 residues. CDR3 protein: CASCSRTYTGELFF. DNA of the CDR3: TGTGCCAGTTGCTCGCGGACTTACACCGGGGAGCTGTTTTTT.

The chain has TRBV5-1 and TRBJ2-5; TRBD1 matches at 7 bases. V was clipped by 4 bases and J by 4 bases; unmatched bases: 10. Germline V gene sequence: CDR1 SGHRS, CDR2 YFSETQ. The CDR3 contains 15 residues. The DNA of the CDR3 is TGCGCCAGCAGCCCGACCCTGACAGGGTTAGAGACCCAGTACTTC. Residues: CASSPTLTGLETQYF.

In this sample, this clone turned up a few times. The chain recombines TRBV18 with TRBJ1-1; the match to TRBD1 covers 12 bases. The CDR3 is 16 amino acids. V was clipped by 5 bases and J by 5 bases; unmatched bases: 9. Looked up from germline, CDR1 is KGHSH and CDR2 is LQKENI. The CDR3 spells CASSKTGTGGWTEAFF. In nucleotides, the CDR3 is TGTGCCAGCTCAAAGACCGGGACAGGGGGCTGGACTGAAGCTTTCTTT.

The V gene is TRBV27, the J gene TRBJ1-1, with D possibly TRBD1 on 6 matching bases. V lost 2 bases and J lost 2, with 15 bases in between. Germline V gene sequence: CDR1 MNHEY, CDR2 SMNVEV (reference sequence). The length of the CDR3 is 16 residues. The CDR3 loop reads CASSLVLGQINTEAFF. CDR3 in DNA: TGTGCCAGCAGTTTAGTCTTAGGACAGATTAACACTGAAGCTTTCTTT.

The CDR3 DNA sequence: TGTGCCAGCAGTCACATAGCGGGAGATGCCTACGAGCAGTACTTC. This translates into CASSHIAGDAYEQYF. The chain recombines TRBV7-2 with TRBJ2-7; 9 positions match TRBD2. This CDR3 is built from 15 residues. Germline CDR1 reads SGHTA; CDR2 reads FQGNSA. The V and J ends lost 6 bases and 2 bases, in that order; junction bases with no gene match: 8.

This clone was observed a single time. The gene calls are TRBV6-6 and TRBJ2-1, with 8 bases matching TRBD2. The CDR3 contains 14 residues. Germline loops: CDR1 MNHNY, CDR2 SVGAGI (reference sequence). J gave up 6 bases and V 10 bases, and 11 bases lay outside the gene matches. Here the CDR3 DNA reads TGTGCCACCGCGGGAGGAGGCCAACTCAATGAGCAGTTCTTC. This translates into CATAGGGQLNEQFF.

V gene TRBV5-8 combines with J gene TRBJ2-1, with TRBD2 identical over 14 bases. V lost 5 bases, J lost 6 bases, and 4 bases stayed unmatched. The germline gives CDR1 SGHTS, CDR2 YDEGEE. The length of the CDR3 is 15 residues. The CDR3 sequence is CASSYGTSGGNEQFF. The CDR3 coding sequence is TGTGCCAGCAGTTACGGGACTAGCGGGGGCAATGAGCAGTTCTTC.

This chain uses TRBV10-3 with TRBJ1-2; TRBD1 agrees at 7 bases. With 5 bases clipped from V and 0 bases from J, the junction kept 15 bases outside the gene matches. The V gene's germline CDR1 is ENHRY and CDR2 SYGVKD. The CDR3 loop spans 18 amino acids. CDR3 protein: CAISSQNPGTDSNYGYTF. CDR3 DNA: TGTGCCATCAGTAGTCAGAACCCCGGGACAGACTCTAACTATGGCTACACCTTC.

The chain carries TRBV5-1 and TRBJ2-1, with 11 nucleotides matching TRBD2. The CDR3 totals 15 residues. J lost 9 bases, V lost 4 bases, and 9 bases had no gene match. Per germline, CDR1 SGHRS and CDR2 YFSETQ. CDR3 region: CASSGNSGRAGEQFF. CDR3 sequence (DNA): TGCGCCAGCAGCGGAAATAGCGGGAGGGCCGGTGAGCAGTTCTTC.

The chain employs TRBV4-3 and TRBJ1-6, with D possibly TRBD1 on 6 matching bases. CDR1 is LGHNA, CDR2 YSLEER, per germline. The V end lost 2 bases, the J end lost 0 bases, and 23 bases lay between the germline ends. The CDR3 has 21 residues. In nucleotides, the CDR3 is TGCGCCAGCAGCCAACAACCCCCAGGGGCCCAAGCAAGCTCCTATAATTCACCCCTCCACTTT. It is translated as CASSQQPPGAQASSYNSPLHF.

Of note for this clone: The sample contains more than one DNA sequence encoding this CDR3. The CDR3 DNA reads as TGCGCCAGCAGCTTAGACGGGGGCAATCAGCCCCAGCATTTT. The encoded protein is CASSLDGGNQPQHF. The rearrangement uses TRBV5-1 and TRBJ1-5; D is ambiguous. The CDR3 length is 14 residues. V was shortened by 2 bases and J by 2 bases, with 8 bases between the two germline ends. CDR1 is SGHRS, CDR2 YFSETQ, per germline.

The rearrangement joins TRBV5-4 to TRBJ2-5; 7 nucleotides agree with TRBD1. The trim removed 3 bases at V and 3 bases at J, leaving 2 bases unmatched. The CDR3 sequence is 13 residues long. Germline CDR1 is SGHNT and CDR2 is YYREEE (reference sequence). CDR3 nucleotides: TGTGCCAGCAGCTCGGGACAGAAAGAGACCCAGTACTTC. This gives the protein CASSSGQKETQYF.

This clone was counted a few times. This chain's CDR3 is CASSTFESSGELFF. The CDR3 DNA sequence: TGTGCCAGCAGCACGTTCGAGTCTTCCGGGGAGCTGTTTTTT. V gene TRBV5-4 combines with J gene TRBJ2-2; the D is unclear. This CDR3 comprises 14 residues. The V gene's germline CDR1 is SGHNT and CDR2 YYREEE (reference sequence). Deletions cut 4 bases from V and 6 bases from J, with 13 bases between.

The chain combines TRBV7-3 with TRBJ2-1, with TRBD1 matching 7 bases. The V and J ends lost 2 bases and 3 bases, in that order; junction bases with no gene match: 10. Germline CDR1 reads SGHTA; CDR2 reads FQGTGA. CDR3 length: 17 residues. CDR3 region: CASSLSRRDRNYNEQFF. DNA of the CDR3: TGTGCCAGCAGCTTATCACGCAGGGACAGAAACTACAATGAGCAGTTCTTC.

This sequence joins TRBV5-1 and TRBJ2-7; perhaps TRBD1 as D (5 bases). There are 14 residues in the CDR3. Germline V gives CDR1 SGHRS, CDR2 YFSETQ. V was cut by 0 bases and J by 2 bases, with 9 bases left in between. The DNA of the CDR3 is TGCGCCAGCAGCTTGGGGGGCCGACCCTACGAGCAGTACTTC. Its translation: CASSLGGRPYEQYF.

This chain joins TRBV21-1 and TRBJ2-7; the listed D gene, TRBD1, was not tested against the DNA. TRBV21-1 represents a pseudogene. There are 11 residues in the CDR3. CDR3 region: CASSNRYEQYF. The CDR3 DNA sequence: TGTGCCAGCAGCAACAGATACGAGCAGTACTTC.

The gene calls are TRBV27 and TRBJ2-5; possible D gene TRBD1, 6 bases. The germline V and J ends were trimmed by 6 bases and 2 bases, with 19 bases remaining between them. There are 16 residues in the CDR3. The germline V gene has CDR1 MNHEY and CDR2 SMNVEV (reference sequence). In DNA, the CDR3 is TGTGCCAGCAGGTTCGGACTGGGGGCCTCTCAAGAGACCCAGTACTTC. This sequence encodes CASRFGLGASQETQYF.

This chain uses TRBV4-1 with TRBJ1-3; D perhaps matches TRBD1 (6 bases). The CDR3 is made up of 16 amino acids. CDR1 is MGHRA, CDR2 YSYEKL, per germline. Trimming cost V 3 bases and J 3 bases, with 15 bases left between them. DNA of the CDR3: TGCGCCAGCAGCCAGGGGGGGCCGCCGGTTGGAAACACCATATATTTT. Its protein product is CASSQGGPPVGNTIYF.